Listed below are T cell receptor beta chains from one sample, sequenced in a study of T-cell reconstitution after alpha-beta-depleted transplantation in children. From the PCR reads, TCRdb called clonotypes with MiXCR, one entry per CDR3 protein. The sample records more than 500,000 distinct CDR3 sequences, over 10% being singletons. Sample: PBMCs, mostly from graft donor cells, taken 180 days after TCRalphabeta/CD19-depleted stem cell transplant. These receptors all stem from a female patient between 2 and 10 years old who had a stem cell transplant for aplastic anemia, so the T cells may come from the graft donor. Each CDR3 is given with its conserved first and last residue. The D gene is left open where the match is weak. The listing skips clone size in some rows; elsewhere it reads once, few, many or a size class.

v_call: TRBV6-2/TRBV6-3; d_call: -; j_call: TRBJ1-2; clone_size: few; cdr3_aa: CASSYRGNGYTF; cdr3_nt: TGTGCCAGCAGTTACCGAGGGAACGGCTACACCTTC
v_call: TRBV15; d_call: -; j_call: TRBJ2-7; clone_size: few; cdr3_aa: CATSREGGDSYEQYF; cdr3_nt: TGTGCCACCAGCAGAGAGGGCGGAGATTCCTACGAGCAGTACTTC
v_call: TRBV21-1; d_call: -; j_call: TRBJ1-6; clone_size: -; cdr3_aa: CASSKALRTGRDSPLHF; cdr3_nt: TGTGCCAGCAGCAAAGCGCTAAGGACAGGGCGGGATTCACCCCTCCACTTT
v_call: TRBV30; d_call: -; j_call: TRBJ2-1; clone_size: -; cdr3_aa: CAWAHYEQFF; cdr3_nt: TGTGCCTGGGCTCACTATGAGCAGTTCTTC
v_call: TRBV10-3; d_call: -; j_call: TRBJ2-2; clone_size: -; cdr3_aa: CAIRNSGNTGELFF; cdr3_nt: TGTGCCATCAGGAATAGCGGGAACACCGGGGAGCTGTTTTTT
v_call: TRBV20-1; d_call: TRBD1; j_call: TRBJ1-4; clone_size: few; cdr3_aa: CSARTGATGEKLFF; cdr3_nt: TGCAGTGCTAGAACAGGGGCGACTGGTGAAAAACTGTTTTTT
v_call: TRBV20-1; d_call: -; j_call: TRBJ2-3; clone_size: -; cdr3_aa: CSARRPLSTDTQYF; cdr3_nt: TGCAGTGCTAGGAGACCCCTGAGCACAGATACGCAGTATTTT
v_call: TRBV5-1; d_call: -; j_call: TRBJ2-1; clone_size: -; cdr3_aa: CASSLGSVEQFF; cdr3_nt: TGCGCCAGCAGCTTGGGGTCGGTGGAGCAGTTCTTC
v_call: TRBV11-2; d_call: -; j_call: TRBJ2-7; clone_size: few; cdr3_aa: CASSLEAGSTYEQYF; cdr3_nt: TGTGCCAGCAGCTTAGAGGCAGGCTCAACCTACGAGCAGTACTTC
v_call: TRBV12-3/TRBV12-4; d_call: TRBD1; j_call: TRBJ1-1; clone_size: -; cdr3_aa: CASSSRDRGLGTEAFF; cdr3_nt: TGTGCCAGCAGTTCCCGGGACAGGGGATTGGGCACTGAAGCTTTCTTT
v_call: TRBV4-1; d_call: -; j_call: TRBJ2-7; clone_size: -; cdr3_aa: CASSQAFPGARVEQYF; cdr3_nt: TGCGCCAGCAGCCAAGCGTTTCCGGGAGCTCGGGTCGAGCAGTACTTC
v_call: TRBV9; d_call: TRBD2; j_call: TRBJ2-5; clone_size: many; cdr3_aa: CASSVASGQETQYF; cdr3_nt: TGTGCCAGCAGCGTGGCTAGCGGACAAGAGACCCAGTACTTC
v_call: TRBV12-3/TRBV12-4; d_call: TRBD2; j_call: TRBJ2-3; clone_size: -; cdr3_aa: CASSLERGGRLDTQYF; cdr3_nt: TGTGCCAGCAGTTTAGAGCGAGGCGGGAGACTAGATACGCAGTATTTT
v_call: TRBV12-3/TRBV12-4; d_call: -; j_call: TRBJ2-5; clone_size: -; cdr3_aa: CASSLLSGQETQYF; cdr3_nt: TGTGCCAGCAGTTTATTGTCAGGCCAAGAGACCCAGTACTTC
v_call: TRBV18; d_call: TRBD1; j_call: TRBJ1-6; clone_size: many; cdr3_aa: CASSGHSGGNSPLHF; cdr3_nt: TGTGCCAGCTCGGGCCATTCAGGGGGCAATTCACCCCTCCACTTT
v_call: TRBV24-1; d_call: -; j_call: TRBJ2-1; clone_size: many; cdr3_aa: CATSDPWYEQFF; cdr3_nt: TGTGCCACCAGTGACCCTTGGTATGAGCAGTTCTTC
v_call: TRBV7-2; d_call: -; j_call: TRBJ2-2; clone_size: -; cdr3_aa: CASSRRSNTGELFF; cdr3_nt: TGTGCCAGCAGCCGAAGGTCGAACACCGGGGAGCTGTTTTTT
v_call: TRBV6-5; d_call: -; j_call: TRBJ1-2; clone_size: -; cdr3_aa: CASSYTTSGTGYGYTF; cdr3_nt: TGTGCCAGCAGTTACACAACATCCGGGACTGGCTATGGCTACACCTTC
v_call: TRBV6-2/TRBV6-3; d_call: -; j_call: TRBJ2-6; clone_size: -; cdr3_aa: CASSYSDRANVLTF; cdr3_nt: TGTGCCAGCAGTTACTCGGACAGGGCCAACGTCCTGACTTTC
v_call: TRBV12-3/TRBV12-4; d_call: TRBD2; j_call: TRBJ2-3; clone_size: many; cdr3_aa: CASRPYLAGRSDTQYF; cdr3_nt: TGTGCCAGCAGGCCTTACCTAGCGGGAAGGTCAGATACGCAGTATTTT
v_call: TRBV4-3; d_call: TRBD2; j_call: TRBJ2-7; clone_size: -; cdr3_aa: CASSQGSGRAYEQYF; cdr3_nt: TGCGCCAGCAGCCAAGGTAGCGGGAGGGCCTACGAGCAGTACTTC
v_call: TRBV12-3/TRBV12-4; d_call: TRBD2; j_call: TRBJ2-1; clone_size: -; cdr3_aa: CASSLALTSGLYNEQFF; cdr3_nt: TGTGCCAGCAGTTTAGCGCTGACTAGCGGTCTTTACAATGAGCAGTTCTTC
v_call: TRBV6-1; d_call: -; j_call: TRBJ1-4; clone_size: -; cdr3_aa: CASSRLSATNEKLFF; cdr3_nt: TGTGCCAGCAGCCGCCTGTCTGCAACTAATGAAAAACTGTTTTTT
v_call: TRBV4-3; d_call: TRBD2; j_call: TRBJ2-7; clone_size: few; cdr3_aa: CASSRRLGLAGARYEQYF; cdr3_nt: TGCGCCAGCAGCCGAAGATTGGGACTAGCGGGAGCCCGCTACGAGCAGTACTTC
v_call: TRBV2; d_call: -; j_call: TRBJ2-5; clone_size: many; cdr3_aa: CAGNDGLWETQYF; cdr3_nt: TGTGCCGGTAATGACGGTTTATGGGAGACCCAGTACTTC
v_call: TRBV21-1; d_call: -; j_call: TRBJ1-1; clone_size: -; cdr3_aa: CASSKGGPRTGRNTEAFF; cdr3_nt: TGTGCCAGCAGCAAAGGTGGTCCCCGGACAGGGCGGAACACTGAAGCTTTCTTT
v_call: TRBV27; d_call: -; j_call: TRBJ1-2; clone_size: -; cdr3_aa: CASSLGFGYTF; cdr3_nt: TGTGCCAGCAGTTTAGGGTTCGGCTACACCTTC
v_call: TRBV18; d_call: TRBD1; j_call: TRBJ2-7; clone_size: -; cdr3_aa: CASSPPGQVSYEQYF; cdr3_nt: TGTGCCAGCTCACCACCGGGACAGGTCTCCTACGAGCAGTACTTC
v_call: TRBV7-7; d_call: TRBD2; j_call: TRBJ2-3; clone_size: -; cdr3_aa: CASSQGLAGVSTDTQYF; cdr3_nt: TGTGCCAGCAGCCAAGGACTAGCGGGAGTTTCCACAGATACGCAGTATTTT
v_call: TRBV7-9; d_call: -; j_call: TRBJ1-2; clone_size: -; cdr3_aa: CASSQYRDPGDYGYTF; cdr3_nt: TGTGCCAGCAGCCAATACAGGGACCCCGGGGACTATGGCTACACCTTC
v_call: TRBV13; d_call: TRBD2; j_call: TRBJ2-7; clone_size: few; cdr3_aa: CASSRLALRSEQYF; cdr3_nt: TGTGCCAGCAGCCGACTAGCACTTCGGTCCGAGCAGTACTTC
v_call: TRBV10-3; d_call: -; j_call: TRBJ2-5; clone_size: -; cdr3_aa: CAISESLLAAGTQYF; cdr3_nt: TGTGCCATCAGTGAGTCTCTGCTAGCTGCCGGGACCCAGTACTTC
v_call: TRBV5-6; d_call: -; j_call: TRBJ2-3; clone_size: few; cdr3_aa: CASSRRADTQYF; cdr3_nt: TGTGCCAGCAGCAGGCGAGCGGATACGCAGTATTTT
v_call: TRBV28; d_call: -; j_call: TRBJ2-2; clone_size: -; cdr3_aa: CAREGLTGELFF; cdr3_nt: TGTGCCAGGGAGGGTCTCACCGGGGAGCTGTTTTTT
v_call: TRBV5-6; d_call: -; j_call: TRBJ2-2; clone_size: -; cdr3_aa: CASSLFGIGELFF; cdr3_nt: TGTGCCAGCAGCTTGTTTGGTATCGGGGAGCTGTTTTTT
v_call: TRBV6-5; d_call: -; j_call: TRBJ2-7; clone_size: -; cdr3_aa: CASSYSGSGIYEQYF; cdr3_nt: TGTGCCAGCAGTTACTCGGGCAGCGGCATCTACGAGCAGTACTTC
v_call: TRBV10-1; d_call: -; j_call: TRBJ2-1; clone_size: few; cdr3_aa: CASVSGVKSSYNEQFF; cdr3_nt: TGCGCCAGCGTATCGGGGGTGAAGAGCTCCTACAATGAGCAGTTCTTC
v_call: TRBV3-1; d_call: TRBD2; j_call: TRBJ2-3; clone_size: few; cdr3_aa: CASSQEISGKPDTQYF; cdr3_nt: TGTGCCAGCAGCCAAGAGATTAGCGGGAAGCCAGATACGCAGTATTTT
v_call: TRBV27; d_call: TRBD1; j_call: TRBJ2-3; clone_size: -; cdr3_aa: CASSTGVTGSTDTQYF; cdr3_nt: TGTGCCAGCAGTACCGGCGTGACAGGGAGCACAGATACGCAGTATTTT
v_call: TRBV4-3; d_call: -; j_call: TRBJ2-3; clone_size: -; cdr3_aa: CASSHRGRLSTDTQYF; cdr3_nt: TGCGCCAGCAGCCACCGAGGACGCCTTAGCACAGATACGCAGTATTTT
v_call: TRBV29-1; d_call: -; j_call: TRBJ2-3; clone_size: -; cdr3_aa: CSVEERSSGSTDTQYF; cdr3_nt: TGCAGCGTTGAAGAGAGGAGTAGCGGTAGCACAGATACGCAGTATTTT
v_call: TRBV12-3/TRBV12-4; d_call: -; j_call: TRBJ2-7; clone_size: -; cdr3_aa: CASSLWPDGYEQYF; cdr3_nt: TGTGCCAGCAGTTTATGGCCAGACGGTTACGAGCAGTACTTC
v_call: TRBV27; d_call: -; j_call: TRBJ2-5; clone_size: -; cdr3_aa: CASSPVGSWAQYF; cdr3_nt: TGTGCCAGCAGTCCCGTTGGTTCGTGGGCCCAGTACTTC
v_call: TRBV6-1; d_call: -; j_call: TRBJ2-1; clone_size: -; cdr3_aa: CASSPGPLYNEQFF; cdr3_nt: TGTGCCAGCAGTCCGGGACCCCTTTACAATGAGCAGTTCTTC